A single sample is the source of the 26 T cell receptor beta chains below, sequenced in a study of shared clonotypes between healthy human individuals. Profiling relied on immunoSEQ multiplex PCR, and the TCRdb table lists in-frame clones only, not all of them. The sample holds 2,100,000 or so clones; 90% to 97% are singletons and the top ten take 0.1% to 0.15%. The sequencing sample was made of naive CD4+ T cells sorted from blood. Subset described: CD45RA+ positively selected. The receptors come from a young man in good health.

This clone was observed a single time. This chain links TRBV25-1 with TRBJ1-1, with TRBD1 as a possible D gene (5 bases). V was clipped by 8 bases and J by 11 bases, with 24 bases between them. CDR3 length: 14 residues. CDR1 and CDR2 (germline): MGHDK, SYGVNS. The chain's CDR3 is CASSRMGQGIQAFF. The CDR3 nucleotides read TGTGCCAGCTCCCGGATGGGGCAGGGAATACAGGCTTTCTTT.

The rearrangement links TRBV2 to TRBJ1-5, with 10 bases lining up with TRBD1. CDR3 length: 14 amino acids. V shed 6 bases, J shed 4 bases, and the junction held 3 bases outside the gene matches. Germline CDR1 SNHLY, CDR2 FYNNEI. For the CDR3, the DNA is TGTGCCAGCAGCCGGGGACAGGGGAATCAGCCCCAGCATTTT. Protein: CASSRGQGNQPQHF.

The gene calls are TRBV25-1 and TRBJ2-5, with D hard to call. Germline CDR1 is MGHDK and CDR2 is SYGVNS. There are 11 residues in the CDR3. The V end lost 3 bases, the J end lost 9 bases, and 8 bases lay between the germline ends. CDR3 sequence reads: CASSEAGAQYF. CDR3 DNA: TGTGCCAGCAGTGAGGCTGGGGCCCAGTACTTC. Filled out from reference TRBV25-1 and TRBJ2-5, the complete variable domain reads EADIYQTPRYLVIGTGKKITLECSQTMGHDKMYWYQQDPGMELHLIHYSYGVNSTEKGDLSSESTVSRIRTEHFPLTLESARPSHTSQYLCASSEAGAQYFGPGTRLLVL.

In its sample, this clone was seen a few times. The V call is TRBV15, the J call TRBJ2-7, with TRBD1 matching 9 bases. The V and J ends lost 3 bases and 2 bases, in that order; junction bases with no gene match: 2. The germline V gene has CDR1 LNHNV and CDR2 YYDKDF (reference sequence). This CDR3 comprises 14 residues. The CDR3 is CATSSRDRAYEQYF. The CDR3 region has the DNA TGTGCCACCAGCAGCCGGGACAGGGCCTACGAGCAGTACTTC.

The chain couples TRBV7-2 to TRBJ1-2, with a weak D call TRBD1 (6 bases). Trimming pared 4 bases from V and 3 bases from J, leaving 9 bases between. Germline lookup yields CDR1 SGHTA and CDR2 FQGNSA. This CDR3 spans 13 amino acids. The CDR3 protein is CASSSDRDYGYTF. The CDR3 DNA sequence: TGTGCCAGCAGCTCGGACAGAGACTATGGCTACACCTTC.

This chain joins TRBV28 and TRBJ2-7, with D perhaps TRBD1 (6 bases). This CDR3 region has 15 residues. Per the germline V gene, CDR1 is MDHEN and CDR2 is SYDVKM. V was cut by 6 bases and J by 4 bases, with 19 bases left in between. The CDR3 protein is CASRSNRDKQYEQYF. CDR3 bases: TGTGCCAGCAGGTCCAACAGGGACAAACAATACGAGCAGTACTTC. The complete variable domain, with remaining parts taken from reference TRBV28 and TRBJ2-7, reads DVKVTQSSRYLVKRTGEKVFLECVQDMDHENMFWYRQDPGLGLRLIYFSYDVKMKEKGDIPEGYSVSREKKERFSLILESASTNQTSMYLCASRSNRDKQYEQYFGPGTRLTVT.

This clone has just one count. Additional DNA sequences in this sample encode the identical CDR3. The chain combines TRBV9 with TRBJ2-1; 9 bases line up with TRBD1. The CDR3 is made up of 15 amino acids. Germline CDR1 is SGDLS and CDR2 is YYNGEE. V lost 2 bases, J lost 4 bases, and 4 bases stayed unmatched. The CDR3 spells CASSVTGGPYNEQFF. CDR3 coding DNA: TGTGCCAGCAGCGTTACAGGGGGCCCATACAATGAGCAGTTCTTC.

The genes are TRBV29-1 and TRBJ2-3, with a weak D call TRBD2 (6 bases). The CDR3 extends over 13 amino acids. V was pared by 4 bases and J by 0 bases, with 8 bases between. Germline CDR1 reads SQVTM; CDR2 reads ANQGSEA. The CDR3, as DNA: TGCAGCGTTGTGGCGGGGAGCACAGATACGCAGTATTTT. This translates into CSVVAGSTDTQYF.

V and J are TRBV6-1 and TRBJ1-6; D is possibly TRBD1 (6 bases). Germline V CDR1 and CDR2: MNHNS, SASEGT. V lost 3 bases to trimming and J lost 9 bases, with 18 bases between them. The CDR3 runs to 16 residues. Written as DNA, the CDR3 is TGTGCCAGCAGTGACCTAAAACAGGGAAGCTCTTCACCCCTCCACTTT. Translating it yields CASSDLKQGSSSPLHF.

The chain employs TRBV27 and TRBJ2-2; a weak D match, TRBD2 (5 bases). V dropped 6 bases and J dropped 13 bases, with 18 bases sitting between them. This CDR3 comprises 13 residues. Looked up from germline, CDR1 is MNHEY and CDR2 is SMNVEV (reference sequence). Here the CDR3 reads CASSLTSRGALFF. The CDR3 bases are TGTGCCAGCAGCCTCACATCCCGGGGAGCGCTGTTTTTT.

The chain couples TRBV21-1 to TRBJ2-7; TRBD1 is the table's D call, not checked against the DNA. TRBV21-1 is designated a pseudogene. The CDR3 runs 13 residues. CDR3 nucleotide sequence: TGTGCCAGCAGCAAAGAGGGGGTTGAGGAGCAGTACTTC. Its translation: CASSKEGVEEQYF.

CDR3 sequence (DNA): TGTGCCAGCTCACCAGGCGGGAGGGCCTTGTTCAATGAGCAGTTCTTC. It is translated as CASSPGGRALFNEQFF. The chain recombines TRBV18 with TRBJ2-1, with TRBD2 matching 9 bases. V lost 2 bases to trimming and J lost 6 bases; unmatched junction nucleotides: 8. Germline values: CDR1 KGHSH, CDR2 LQKENI. CDR3 length: 16 amino acids.

This clone was seen only once. V usage is TRBV7-9 and J usage is TRBJ2-7; D perhaps matches TRBD2 (6 bases). V gave up 6 bases and J gave up 6 bases, with 9 bases separating them. The CDR3 has 11 residues. Germline loops: CDR1 SEHNR, CDR2 FQNEAQ (reference sequence). CDR3 loop: CASREGFEQYF. The CDR3 DNA is TGTGCCAGCAGGGAGGGGTTCGAGCAGTACTTC.

This chain connects TRBV5-1 to TRBJ2-7; D is perhaps TRBD2 (5 bases). V lost 7 bases and J 3 bases, leaving 20 bases between the germline ends. Germline V lookup: CDR1 SGHRS, CDR2 YFSETQ. The CDR3 runs 15 residues. CDR3 sequence reads: CASGPAGSAIYEQYF. Written as DNA, the CDR3 is TGCGCCAGCGGCCCCGCGGGCAGCGCAATCTACGAGCAGTACTTC.

This clone showed up just once. This rearrangement joins TRBV7-3 to TRBJ1-2; 10 nucleotides align to TRBD1. Germline loops: CDR1 SGHTA, CDR2 FQGTGA. Trimming took 5 bases from V and 10 from J; bases not matched to a gene: 13. This CDR3 comprises 15 residues. CDR3 sequence (DNA): TGTGCCAGCAGCCTCCCCGACCCGGGACAGGGGTTCTACACCTTC. As protein: CASSLPDPGQGFYTF.

This chain joins TRBV18 and TRBJ2-2; a weak D match, TRBD1 (6 bases). The CDR3 is 14 amino acids. CDR1 is KGHSH and CDR2 is LQKENI in the germline V gene. Trimming removed 3 bases at V and 5 bases at J, with 10 bases between. The chain's CDR3 is CASSPDSPTGELFF. In DNA form, the CDR3 reads TGTGCCAGCTCACCGGACAGCCCAACCGGGGAGCTGTTTTTT.

The gene calls are TRBV10-3 and TRBJ1-2; 8 nucleotides agree with TRBD1. The CDR3 is made up of 15 amino acids. Germline CDR1 reads ENHRY; CDR2 reads SYGVKD. Trimming took 6 bases from V and 8 from J; bases not matched to a gene: 14. The CDR3 loop reads CAISETGDLLGGYTF. CDR3 DNA sequence: TGTGCCATCAGCGAGACAGGGGATTTGTTGGGCGGCTACACCTTC.

The chain couples TRBV7-2 to TRBJ2-6; D is possibly TRBD1 (6 bases). The CDR3 consists of 15 residues. CDR1 SGHTA and CDR2 FQGNSA come from the germline V gene. V lost 1 base and J 7 bases, leaving 11 bases between the germline ends. The CDR3 sequence: CASSLEGVTANVLTF. DNA for the CDR3: TGTGCCAGCAGCTTAGAGGGGGTTACCGCCAACGTCCTGACTTTC.

The J gene is TRBJ2-5, the V gene TRBV2; D is ambiguous. Germline CDR1 SNHLY, CDR2 FYNNEI. CDR3 length equals 12 residues. The V and J ends lost 6 bases and 1 base respectively, with 6 bases between them. The CDR3, as DNA: TGTGCCAGCAGCAGAATCCAAGAGACCCAGTACTTC. Protein product: CASSRIQETQYF.

V usage is TRBV6-1 and J usage is TRBJ1-4; 7 bases agree with TRBD1. J was trimmed by 3 bases and V by 0 bases; bases with no gene match: 7. CDR1 is MNHNS, CDR2 SASEGT, per germline. This CDR3 is 17 amino acids long. This chain's CDR3 is CASSEAYGTASNEKLFF. In DNA, the CDR3 is TGTGCCAGCAGTGAAGCGTATGGGACAGCATCTAATGAAAAACTGTTTTTT.

The J gene is TRBJ2-7, the V gene TRBV19, with 7 bases aligning to TRBD1. The CDR3 has 12 amino acids. The germline V gene encodes CDR1 LNHDA and CDR2 SQIVND (reference sequence). The trim removed 10 bases at V and 3 bases at J, leaving 6 bases unmatched. CDR3 coding DNA: TGTGCCACCAAGGGGGCCTTCTACGAGCAGTACTTC. Protein product: CATKGAFYEQYF.

On this clone itself: The identical CDR3 is also encoded by other nucleotide sequences in the sample. The J gene is TRBJ2-3, the V gene TRBV10-3; D remains ambiguous. The V end was cut by 5 bases, the J end by 3 bases, with 6 bases between. Germline lookup yields CDR1 ENHRY and CDR2 SYGVKD. The CDR3 contains 12 residues. CDR3 DNA sequence: TGTGCCATCAGTTCCTCTACAGATACGCAGTATTTT. This translates into CAISSSTDTQYF.

This rearrangement joins TRBV19 to TRBJ1-6; 7 positions agree with TRBD1. The CDR3 extends over 14 amino acids. V dropped 8 bases and J dropped 6; count of bases not matched to a gene: 7. Germline lookup yields CDR1 LNHDA and CDR2 SQIVND (reference sequence). The CDR3 loop reads CASRPKGANSPLHF. The CDR3 nucleotides are TGTGCCAGTCGCCCCAAGGGGGCTAATTCACCCCTCCACTTT.

The chain joins TRBV4-2 to TRBJ1-2; D might be TRBD1 (5 bases). Trimming stripped 4 bases from V and 5 bases from J, with 17 bases between. Germline lookup yields CDR1 LGHNA and CDR2 YNFKEQ. This CDR3 comprises 15 residues. In DNA form, the CDR3 reads TGTGCCAGCAGCCTCGGAGCGGGGACGGGTTATGGCTACACCTTC. Its protein product is CASSLGAGTGYGYTF.

The chain combines TRBV5-8 with TRBJ1-6, with TRBD1 as a possible D gene (6 bases). V dropped 3 bases and J dropped 8 bases, with 15 bases sitting between them. Germline CDR1 is SGHTS and CDR2 is YDEGEE. This CDR3 spans 15 amino acids. Here the CDR3 reads CASSWGAGDYSPLHF. DNA for the CDR3: TGTGCCAGCAGCTGGGGGGCCGGGGACTATTCACCCCTCCACTTT. The entire variable domain, with the rest obtained from reference TRBV5-8 and TRBJ1-6, is as follows: EAGVTQSPTHLIKTRGQQATLRCSPISGHTSVYWYQQALGLGLQFLLWYDEGEERNRGNFPPRFSGRQFPNYSSELNVNALELEDSALYLCASSWGAGDYSPLHFGNGTRLTVT.

V gene TRBV6-1 combines with J gene TRBJ2-3; D is perhaps TRBD1 or TRBD2 (5 bases each). The CDR3 runs to 15 residues. Germline CDR1 MNHNS, CDR2 SASEGT. Trimming removed 0 bases at V and 2 bases at J, with 9 bases between. CDR3 nucleotides: TGTGCCAGCAGTGAAGCGGGGGTTCCCACAGATACGCAGTATTTT. It specifies CASSEAGVPTDTQYF.